The present TCR beta chain was sequenced within a study of blood T cell repertoires in COVID-19. Study context: Some COVID-19 samples were acute and others convalescent; all came from the United States, Italy and Spain. Sample material is recorded as cDNA or gDNA derived from T cells, B-cell-depleted T cells, or PBMCs.

CDR1 and CDR2 from the germline V gene are MGHRA and YSYEKL. Trimming shortened V by 3 bases and J by 1 base, and 13 bases separated the two germline ends. The CDR3 totals 16 residues. Seattle participants joined during active infection and were tracked over time. Per the study methods: By means of reference gene primer amplification, nucleated cell counts were estimated. Using immunoSEQ multiplex PCR, the repertoire was profiled, and TCRdb retains in-frame clones only, with some absent. V and J calls and clone size are given by that table; D and trimming were obtained from the DNA. Among some 350,000 clones listed, approximately 88% were seen once.

This sequence originates from a woman aged 25-40 years with COVID-19, enrolled during active disease. The rearrangement uses TRBV4-1 and TRBJ1-5; maybe TRBD1 (6 bases). The sequenced sample consisted of peripheral blood. The CDR3: CASSQHPDRSNQPQHF. As DNA, the CDR3 is TGCGCCAGCAGCCAGCACCCCGACAGGAGCAATCAGCCCCAGCATTTT.